The 11 T cell receptor beta chains below were found in one sample sequenced in a study of blood T cells in healthy people across ages. For the second PCR, which ran for about 6 to 11 cycles, a sample-barcoded 5' primer and a J-beta primer mix were used. TCRdb re-called the 5' RACE reads with MiXCR, one entry per CDR3 protein. Seen here are approximately 850,000 distinct CDR3 sequences, 55% to 75% observed once, and the top ten hold 20% to 25%. Sequenced material: blood. The origin of the receptors is a man in his thirties or forties in good health.

A single count supports this clonotype. Its ends do not fully match the called genes, so a read error is possible. This chain links TRBV29-1 with TRBJ2-7; tentative D call: TRBD1 (6 bases). From germline, CDR1 is SQVTM and CDR2 ANQGSEA. CDR3 length equals 14 residues. The CDR3 loop reads CNVDNRGLSWEQYF. CDR3 nucleotides: TGCAACGTTGATAATAGGGGGTTGTCCTGGGAGCAGTACTTC.

This clonotype was detected ten times or more. The V gene is TRBV29-1, the J gene TRBJ2-1; tentatively, D is TRBD1 or TRBD2 (5 bases each). The CDR3 contains 15 residues. Germline V gene lookup returns CDR1 SQVTM and CDR2 ANQGSEA. V lost 6 bases, J lost 7 bases, and 22 bases lay in between. The DNA for the CDR3 is TGCAGCGTGATAAATCCAGGGAGCTTCGTAAATGAGCAGTTCTTC. It translates to CSVINPGSFVNEQFF.

This clonotype has just one count. The rearrangement joins TRBV20-1 to TRBJ2-1; TRBD1 might be the D (6 bases). The CDR3 consists of 18 residues. Germline CDR1 and CDR2: DFQATT and SNEGSKA (reference sequence). Trimming shortened V by 8 bases and J by 7 bases, and 33 bases separated the two germline ends. The CDR3 bases are TGCAGTCCGGAAAGCCCCGGGGCCGACAGGAAATATACAAATGAGCAGTTCTTC. Encoded protein: CSPESPGADRKYTNEQFF.

J is TRBJ2-1 and V is TRBV10-3; weak D call: TRBD2 (6 bases). Germline V lookup: CDR1 ENHRY, CDR2 SYGVKD. Trimming shortened V by 6 bases and J by 2 bases, and 14 bases separated the two germline ends. The length of the CDR3 is 15 residues. CDR3 coding DNA: TGTGCCATCAGCGGCGGGGTTGGGACCTACAATGAGCAGTTCTTC. Translation: CAISGGVGTYNEQFF.

In the case of this clonotype: A junction boundary mismatches the germline segment, possibly from a read error. The chain combines TRBV20-1 with TRBJ2-1, with 14 bases that match TRBD2. Germline CDR1 DFQATT, CDR2 SNEGSKA (reference sequence). The CDR3 has 17 amino acids. The CDR3 DNA reads as TGCAGAGCTAGAGCCCGGACTAGCGGGGGGTCGTACAATGAGCAGTTCTTC. Translation: CRARARTSGGSYNEQFF.

DNA of the CDR3: TGTGCCAGCAGCTCGTCAACCGGGACAGGGGGTGAAAAACTGTTTTTT. It yields the protein CASSSSTGTGGEKLFF. The V and J genes are TRBV7-9 and TRBJ1-4; 11 bases agree with TRBD1. The CDR3 runs 16 residues. Germline CDR1 is SEHNR and CDR2 is FQNEAQ (reference sequence). Losses at the gene ends were 4 bases for V and 7 bases for J; bases not matched to a gene: 8.

The rearrangement uses TRBV20-1 and TRBJ2-6, with D tentatively TRBD1 (5 bases). The CDR3 contains 14 residues. Trimming removed 6 bases at V and 0 bases at J, with 9 bases between. CDR1 is DFQATT, CDR2 SNEGSKA, per germline (reference sequence). CDR3 protein: CSALQDSGANVLTF. The CDR3 DNA is TGCAGTGCCTTACAGGACTCTGGGGCCAACGTCCTGACTTTC.

This clonotype was seen only a few times. The V gene is TRBV6-1, the J gene TRBJ2-7; D unresolved. The germline gives CDR1 MNHNS, CDR2 SASEGT. This CDR3 spans 16 amino acids. Between the trimmed V and J ends, which lost 0 bases and 0 bases, there was a span of 12 bases. The chain's CDR3 is CASSEASSRFSYEQYF. The DNA of the CDR3 is TGTGCCAGCAGTGAAGCTTCCTCCAGGTTCTCCTACGAGCAGTACTTC.

The genes are TRBV5-1 and TRBJ2-5; D perhaps matches TRBD2 (6 bases). The ends were cut back, 0 bases at V and 7 bases at J, with 19 bases in the middle. The CDR3 totals 16 residues. CDR1 is SGHRS, CDR2 YFSETQ, per germline. CDR3 nucleotides: TGCGCCAGCAGCTTGGAGGGTAGCGGAGGGGTGGTGACCCAGTACTTC. It translates to CASSLEGSGGVVTQYF.

This chain connects TRBV15 to TRBJ1-2, with D possibly matching TRBD1 (5 bases). The CDR3 runs to 14 residues. The germline V gene encodes CDR1 LNHNV and CDR2 YYDKDF (reference sequence). Trimming shortened V by 1 base and J by 5 bases, and 11 bases separated the two germline ends. Here the CDR3 reads CATSRGDRLYGYTF. In DNA, the CDR3 is TGTGCCACCAGCAGAGGTGACAGACTTTATGGCTACACCTTC.

This clonotype was detected only a few times. The CDR3 is CASSVVSGRDTQYF. CDR3 bases: TGTGCCAGCAGCGTAGTTAGCGGGCGGGATACGCAGTATTTT. J is TRBJ2-3 and V is TRBV9; 7 nucleotides line up with TRBD2. V gave up 0 bases and J gave up 6 bases; unmatched junction bases: 4. The germline CDR1 and CDR2 sequences are SGDLS and YYNGEE. The CDR3 extends over 14 amino acids.